Shown below are 22 T cell receptor beta chains from a single sample sequenced in a study of blood T cell repertoires in COVID-19. Using immunoSEQ multiplex PCR, the repertoire was profiled, and TCRdb retains in-frame clones only, with some absent. The table has hundreds of thousands of clones, approximately 91% seen once. What was sequenced was PBMCs or T cells enriched from blood (not recorded which). These receptors all come from a woman in her thirties or forties with acute COVID-19.

The chain recombines TRBV11-2 with TRBJ1-2; D may be TRBD1 (5 bases). The V and J ends lost 1 base and 4 bases respectively, with 16 bases between them. The CDR3 sequence is 16 residues long. Germline V CDR1 and CDR2: SGHAT, FQNNGV. CDR3 coding DNA: TGTGCCAGCAGCTTAGGACGGGCAGGGCTTTCCTATGGCTACACCTTC. It yields the protein CASSLGRAGLSYGYTF.

The CDR3 DNA reads as TGCGCCAGCAGCTTGTTTGACAGGGAGGCTTTCTTT. It is translated as CASSLFDREAFF. The chain links TRBV5-1 to TRBJ1-1, with 7 bases that match TRBD1. The germline CDR1 and CDR2 sequences are SGHRS and YFSETQ. The CDR3 covers 12 residues. The trim removed 1 base at V and 11 bases at J, leaving 5 bases unmatched.

As DNA, the CDR3 is TGTGCCAGCAGCAAGTCCGGGGGCTCCTACAATGAGCAGTTCTTC. Protein: CASSKSGGSYNEQFF. This chain connects TRBV7-6 to TRBJ2-1; TRBD2 is a possible D gene (6 bases). The CDR3 has 15 amino acids. The germline V gene has CDR1 SGHVS and CDR2 FNYEAQ. Deletions cut 5 bases from V and 0 bases from J, with 11 bases between.

This clone appeared once. The chain couples TRBV4-1 to TRBJ2-7; D might be TRBD1 (5 bases). The CDR3 has 15 residues. Looked up from germline, CDR1 is MGHRA and CDR2 is YSYEKL. Trimming left V 0 bases short and J 0 bases short, with 9 bases between. The CDR3 DNA reads as TGCGCCAGCAGCCAAGATCAGGGCAGCTCCTACGAGCAGTACTTC. Its translation: CASSQDQGSSYEQYF.

This sequence joins TRBV9 and TRBJ1-3; D possibly corresponds to TRBD1 (5 bases). CDR3 length equals 17 residues. V dropped 1 base and J dropped 0 bases, with 14 bases sitting between them. CDR1 and CDR2 from the germline V gene are SGDLS and YYNGEE. The CDR3 DNA is TGTGCCAGCAGCGTATCCGGCGGGGGGATCTCTGGAAACACCATATATTTT. This sequence encodes CASSVSGGGISGNTIYF.

CDR3 coding DNA: TGTGCCAGCAGCTGGGGCGGCGGGGGCACAGATACGCAGTATTTT. Translating it yields CASSWGGGGTDTQYF. The chain recombines TRBV7-2 with TRBJ2-3, with a tentative D call TRBD2 (6 bases). The CDR3 loop spans 15 amino acids. V lost 4 bases, J lost 1 base, and 12 bases lay in between. CDR1 and CDR2 (germline): SGHTA, FQGNSA.

V usage is TRBV5-1 and J usage is TRBJ2-7; 10 bases fit TRBD1. From germline, CDR1 is SGHRS and CDR2 YFSETQ. Germline trimming cut 4 bases from V and 1 base from J; bases unmatched to any gene: 8. The CDR3 is 16 residues long. The CDR3 reads CASSRQAGQGSYEQYF. The CDR3 coding sequence is TGCGCCAGCAGCAGGCAGGCGGGACAGGGGTCCTACGAGCAGTACTTC.

V usage is TRBV19 and J usage is TRBJ2-3; D remains ambiguous. Trimming took off 4 bases at V and 4 bases at J, with 15 bases between the two ends. Germline CDR1 LNHDA, CDR2 SQIVND (reference sequence). The CDR3 covers 15 residues. CDR3 nucleotides: TGTGCCAGTAGTAAGAGCCGGGTTGGCCCAGATACGCAGTATTTT. Residues: CASSKSRVGPDTQYF.

The V call is TRBV6-5, the J call TRBJ1-5; 8 bases align to TRBD1. Per the germline V gene, CDR1 is MNHEY and CDR2 is SVGAGI. The V segment lost 6 bases and the J segment 7 bases; nucleotides outside the gene matches: 8. This CDR3 contains 14 residues. The CDR3 coding sequence is TGTGCCAGCAGACGGGGACAGGCAGGGCAGCCCCAGCATTTT. Its protein product is CASRRGQAGQPQHF.

This clone was found once. A read error may account for a junction end that differs from germline. The chain couples TRBV2 to TRBJ2-1; possibly TRBD2 for D (5 bases). The CDR3 extends over 14 amino acids. CDR1 and CDR2 (germline): SNHLY, FYNNEI. CDR3 amino acids: CASRLELLDLASVF. DNA for the CDR3: TGTGCCAGCAGGCTCGAGCTTCTAGACTTAGCGTCGGTCTTC.

This clone was observed a single time. V usage is TRBV7-2 and J usage is TRBJ2-5; D remains unclear. The V gene's germline CDR1 is SGHTA and CDR2 FQGNSA. The CDR3 is 16 residues long. V was pared by 2 bases and J by 5 bases, with 18 bases between. In DNA form, the CDR3 reads TGTGCCAGCAGCTTACAAACTCGCACGCAACGGGAGACCCAGTACTTC. Its protein product is CASSLQTRTQRETQYF.

V gene TRBV7-8 combines with J gene TRBJ1-3; D call uncertain. The CDR3 length is 13 residues. The ends were cut back, 8 bases at V and 3 bases at J, with 11 bases in the middle. Looked up from germline, CDR1 is SGHVS and CDR2 is FQNEAQ. The CDR3 sequence: CASATGIGNTIYF. CDR3 nucleotide sequence: TGTGCCAGCGCCACGGGAATTGGAAACACCATATATTTT.

The chain has TRBV5-1 and TRBJ2-3; a weak D match, TRBD1 (6 bases). The V and J ends lost 4 bases and 1 base respectively, with 16 bases between them. Germline CDR1 and CDR2: SGHRS and YFSETQ. The CDR3 runs to 16 residues. CDR3 in DNA: TGCGCCAGCAGCGGATTACAGGGTAGAGGCACAGATACGCAGTATTTT. Translating it yields CASSGLQGRGTDTQYF.

This chain joins TRBV10-1 and TRBJ1-5; 7 nucleotides match TRBD1. The CDR3 has 23 residues. The V gene end was trimmed by 0 bases and the J gene end by 0 bases; junction bases not matched to a gene: 23. Germline assignment: CDR1 WNHNN and CDR2 SYGVQD (reference sequence). The CDR3 loop reads CASSESALYRGGGFSFSNQPQHF. For the CDR3, the DNA is TGCGCCAGCAGTGAGTCGGCGTTATACCGAGGAGGGGGCTTTTCCTTTAGCAATCAGCCCCAGCATTTT.

The chain recombines TRBV12-3 or TRBV12-4 with TRBJ2-7, with D perhaps TRBD1 (5 bases). This CDR3 spans 13 amino acids. Between the trimmed V and J ends, which lost 3 bases and 4 bases, there was a span of 10 bases. CDR3: CASSFWGSYEQYF. The DNA of the CDR3 is TGTGCCAGCAGTTTTTGGGGCTCGTACGAGCAGTACTTC.

The V and J genes are TRBV7-2 and TRBJ2-2; 7 bases match TRBD1. Germline V gene sequence: CDR1 SGHTA, CDR2 FQGNSA. CDR3 length equals 17 residues. V trimming: 5 bases; J trimming: 3 bases; junction bases outside the gene matches: 12. The CDR3, as DNA: TGTGCCAGCAGCGTAAAATTAGGGACAGCCCACACCGGGGAGCTGTTTTTT. It yields the protein CASSVKLGTAHTGELFF.

The V and J genes are TRBV6-6 and TRBJ1-2; D is possibly TRBD1 (5 bases). This CDR3 has 15 amino acids. Per germline, CDR1 MNHNY and CDR2 SVGAGI (reference sequence). Trimming cost V 0 bases and J 1 base, with 9 bases left between them. In DNA form, the CDR3 reads TGTGCCAGCAGTTACTCGACAGAAATTAACTATGGCTACACCTTC. This encodes CASSYSTEINYGYTF.

This chain joins TRBV10-2 and TRBJ2-7, with D maybe TRBD1 (5 bases). The CDR3 runs 12 residues. CDR1 and CDR2 from the germline V gene are WSHSY and SAAADI. Deletions cut 4 bases from V and 3 bases from J, with 7 bases between. The DNA for the CDR3 is TGCGCCAGCAGTGGACAGAACTACGAGCAGTACTTC. As protein: CASSGQNYEQYF.

The chain combines TRBV5-4 with TRBJ2-2; perhaps TRBD2 as D (6 bases). Germline CDR1 reads SGHNT; CDR2 reads YYREEE (reference sequence). The ends were cut back, 0 bases at V and 0 bases at J, with 12 bases in the middle. The CDR3 extends over 17 amino acids. CDR3 residues: CASSLGRAFANTGELFF. The CDR3 DNA sequence: TGTGCCAGCAGCTTGGGGAGGGCGTTCGCGAACACCGGGGAGCTGTTTTTT.

V is TRBV9 and J is TRBJ2-5; D gene unclear. Deletions cut 3 bases from V and 5 bases from J, with 14 bases between. The CDR3 length is 14 residues. Germline CDR1 is SGDLS and CDR2 is YYNGEE. CDR3 sequence: CASSGTRLGETQYF. The CDR3 DNA reads as TGTGCCAGCAGCGGAACAAGACTTGGGGAGACCCAGTACTTC.

The chain recombines TRBV25-1 with TRBJ2-3, with 7 bases matching TRBD1. From germline, CDR1 is MGHDK and CDR2 SYGVNS. This CDR3 is built from 16 residues. J was trimmed by 2 bases and V by 1 base; bases with no gene match: 6. The CDR3 coding sequence is TGTGCCAGCAGTGAATCCCGGACAGGCATCACAGATACGCAGTATTTT. This encodes CASSESRTGITDTQYF. The full variable domain, completed using reference TRBV25-1 and TRBJ2-3, is EADIYQTPRYLVIGTGKKITLECSQTMGHDKMYWYQQDPGMELHLIHYSYGVNSTEKGDLSSESTVSRIRTEHFPLTLESARPSHTSQYLCASSESRTGITDTQYFGPGTRLTVL.

The CDR3: CASSEAPRSPLHF. In DNA, the CDR3 is TGTGCCAGCAGCGAGGCCCCCAGGTCACCCCTCCACTTT. The chain is built from TRBV9 and TRBJ1-6, with no clear D. CDR1 is SGDLS, CDR2 YYNGEE, per germline. This CDR3 is 13 amino acids long. V lost 3 bases to trimming and J lost 10 bases, with 11 bases between them.